A single sample gave rise to the 10 T cell receptor beta chains below, sequenced in a study of blood T cell repertoires in COVID-19 (TCRdb year 2020). Library preparation used the immunoSEQ multiplex PCR assay. TCRdb re-hosts the immuneACCESS table, in-frame sequences only. Its copies lack some clones; in the studies checked, an unresolved V gene accounts for under half of them, and the cause for the rest is not known. This sample has 250,000 to 350,000 clones in its table, and roughly 88% of those were observed once. Of the sample, approximately 6.6% falls within the top ten clones. Specimen: peripheral blood. Every receptor here comes from a woman aged 25 to 39 who had recovered from COVID-19.

The V call is TRBV28, the J call TRBJ1-6; D is ambiguous. This CDR3 comprises 18 residues. V was pared by 3 bases and J by 0 bases, with 15 bases between. Germline V gene data show CDR1 as MDHEN and CDR2 as SYDVKM. The CDR3 reads CASSFPVDSFSYNSPLHF. CDR3 nucleotides: TGTGCCAGCAGTTTCCCGGTGGACTCGTTCTCCTATAATTCACCCCTCCACTTT.

The V gene is TRBV6-5, the J gene TRBJ1-1; possibly TRBD1 for D (6 bases). The length of the CDR3 is 15 residues. V gave up 7 bases and J gave up 4 bases, with 19 bases separating them. Germline V gene data show CDR1 as MNHEY and CDR2 as SVGAGI. The CDR3 bases are TGTGCCAGCAAGAGGACAGAAGGGTGGGTCACTGAAGCTTTCTTT. This encodes CASKRTEGWVTEAFF.

The chain employs TRBV11-2 and TRBJ2-1; 8 nucleotides agree with TRBD2. Germline values: CDR1 SGHAT, CDR2 FQNNGV. The CDR3 extends over 17 amino acids. Trimming cost V 2 bases and J 8 bases; bases outside gene matches: 14. CDR3 sequence (DNA): TGTGCCAGCAGCTTATTTATAGCGGGGCGGGGGGAGGATGAGCAGTTCTTC. Encoded protein: CASSLFIAGRGEDEQFF.

This clone has more than one count but fewer than ten. The J gene is TRBJ2-7, the V gene TRBV18; 8 bases line up with TRBD1. V lost 4 bases and J lost 7; bases outside the gene matches: 3. Germline V gene data show CDR1 as KGHSH and CDR2 as LQKENI. This CDR3 has 12 amino acids. CDR3 protein: CASSQTGGEQYF. The CDR3 DNA reads TGTGCCAGCTCACAAACAGGGGGTGAGCAGTACTTC.

This clone appeared a single time. This chain links TRBV24-1 with TRBJ2-3; 7 bases line up with TRBD1. Looked up from germline, CDR1 is KGHDR and CDR2 is SFDVKD. The junction had 7 bases not matched to a gene; V was cut back by 3 bases and J by 5 bases. The CDR3 consists of 15 residues. CDR3 nucleotides: TGTGCCACCAGTGATACCCGGACAGGACAAGATACGCAGTATTTT. Translation gives CATSDTRTGQDTQYF.

The chain combines TRBV6-5 with TRBJ1-1; tentative D call: TRBD1 (5 bases). The CDR3 is 12 residues long. The ends were cut back, 2 bases at V and 11 bases at J, with 12 bases in the middle. The germline V gene encodes CDR1 MNHEY and CDR2 SVGAGI. CDR3 in DNA: TGTGCCAGCAGTTACGCGGGGCGAAGGGCTTTCTTT. Protein sequence: CASSYAGRRAFF.

The chain couples TRBV5-5 to TRBJ2-5; possibly TRBD1 for D (5 bases). The CDR3 totals 15 residues. CDR1 SGHKS and CDR2 YYEKEE come from the germline V gene (reference sequence). The V end lost 4 bases, the J end lost 4 bases, and 17 bases lay between the germline ends. CDR3 DNA sequence: TGTGCCAGCAGCCGTCAGGGAAGGGTAGGAGAGACCCAGTACTTC. Encoded protein: CASSRQGRVGETQYF.

This clone was seen more than once but under ten times. The sample carries other DNA sequences with the same CDR3. The chain couples TRBV28 to TRBJ2-7, with no clear D. CDR3 length: 11 residues. Germline loops: CDR1 MDHEN, CDR2 SYDVKM. V was pared by 6 bases and J by 4 bases, with 7 bases between. The CDR3 is CASSRGYEQYF. The CDR3, as DNA: TGTGCCAGCAGCCGAGGTTACGAGCAGTACTTC.

J is TRBJ2-5 and V is TRBV28; TRBD2 matches at 11 bases. J gave up 5 bases and V 5 bases, and 10 bases lay outside the gene matches. The CDR3 is 16 amino acids. CDR1 is MDHEN, CDR2 SYDVKM, per germline. This chain's CDR3 is CASSVFRTSGSETQYF. The CDR3 bases are TGTGCCAGCAGTGTATTCAGGACTAGCGGGTCGGAGACCCAGTACTTC.

The V and J genes are TRBV2 and TRBJ2-5; TRBD1 might be the D (8 bases). V was pared by 4 bases and J by 2 bases, with 14 bases between. The CDR3 is 15 residues long. CDR1 and CDR2 (germline): SNHLY, FYNNEI. The CDR3 sequence is CASSGQGRGQETQYF. CDR3 sequence (DNA): TGTGCCAGCAGTGGACAGGGGAGGGGTCAAGAGACCCAGTACTTC.